This entry is about one T cell receptor beta chain. Repertoires were sampled repeatedly during chemoradiotherapy. The data were obtained in a study of chemoradiotherapy in HPV16-positive cancers. The protocol was immunoSEQ multiplex PCR, while the TCRdb copy is restricted to in-frame clones and leaves out a portion. The repertoire includes 25,000 to 30,000 clones, about 93% of them detected once, and about 20% sits in the top ten. V trimming: 5 bases; J trimming: 4 bases; junction bases outside the gene matches: 5. The CDR3 is made up of 14 amino acids. Germline V lookup: CDR1 SEHNR, CDR2 FQNEAQ (reference sequence).

The sample was blood, taken from a patient who underwent chemoradiotherapy. The chain uses TRBV7-9 and TRBJ2-7, with 10 nucleotides matching TRBD1. The receptor comes from a human donor with HPV-associated anogenital cancer. Here the CDR3 reads CASSGGDRGYEQYF. Here the CDR3 DNA reads TGTGCCAGCAGCGGAGGGGACAGGGGTTACGAGCAGTACTTC.